This record covers a single T cell receptor beta chain. CDR1 and CDR2 from the germline V gene are SEHNR and FQNEAQ (reference sequence). CDR3 length: 15 amino acids. Trimming took 8 bases from V and 8 from J; bases not matched to a gene: 11. The data were obtained in a study of blood T cell repertoires in COVID-19. The overall study: Some COVID-19 samples were acute and others convalescent; all came from the United States, Italy and Spain. T cells, B-cell-depleted T cells, or PBMCs provided the cDNA or gDNA that served as material.

Authors' analysis steps: Amplifying reference gene primers gave estimates of nucleated cell counts. Profiling relied on immunoSEQ multiplex PCR, and the TCRdb table lists in-frame clones only, not all of them. Clone size and the V and J calls come from that table; the DNA yielded D and trimming. Among fewer than 300,000 clones, 83% were seen once, and the ten largest hold roughly 9.4%. This chain connects TRBV7-9 to TRBJ2-2, with 10 bases matching TRBD2. Specimen: peripheral blood. This clonotype was sampled from a woman aged 45 to 65 who had recovered from COVID-19. The CDR3 protein is CASPDTSGTVGELFF. The CDR3 DNA reads as TGTGCCAGCCCCGATACTAGCGGGACTGTGGGGGAGCTGTTTTTT.